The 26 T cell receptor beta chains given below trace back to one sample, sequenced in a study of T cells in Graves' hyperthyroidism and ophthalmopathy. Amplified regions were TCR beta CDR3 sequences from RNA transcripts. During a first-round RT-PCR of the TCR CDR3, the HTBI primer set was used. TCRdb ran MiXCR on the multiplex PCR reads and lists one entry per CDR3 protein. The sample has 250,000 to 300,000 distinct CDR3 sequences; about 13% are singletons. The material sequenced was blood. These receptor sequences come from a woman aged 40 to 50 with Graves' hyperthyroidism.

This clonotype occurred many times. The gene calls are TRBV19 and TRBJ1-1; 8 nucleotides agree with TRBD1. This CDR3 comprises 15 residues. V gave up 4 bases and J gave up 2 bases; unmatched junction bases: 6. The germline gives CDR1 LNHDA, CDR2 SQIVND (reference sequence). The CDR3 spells CASSTIGQGNTEAFF. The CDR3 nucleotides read TGTGCCAGTAGTACGATCGGACAGGGCAACACTGAAGCTTTCTTT.

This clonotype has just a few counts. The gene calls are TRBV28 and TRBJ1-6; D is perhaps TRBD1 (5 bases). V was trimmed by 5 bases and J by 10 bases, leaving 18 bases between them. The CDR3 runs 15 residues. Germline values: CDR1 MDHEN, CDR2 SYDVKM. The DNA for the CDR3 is TGTGCCAGCAGTCCCCAGGGACCCAGAGCATCACCCCTCCACTTT. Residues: CASSPQGPRASPLHF.

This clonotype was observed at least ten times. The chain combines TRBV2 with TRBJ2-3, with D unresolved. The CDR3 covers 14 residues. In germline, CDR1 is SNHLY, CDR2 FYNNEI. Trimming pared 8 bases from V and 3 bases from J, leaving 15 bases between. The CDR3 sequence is CASRSGPQTDTQYF. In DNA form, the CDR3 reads TGTGCCAGCCGATCCGGGCCCCAGACAGATACGCAGTATTTT.

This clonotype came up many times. The CDR3 coding sequence is TGTGCCACCAGCAGGGAGTCCGGGACTACAGTTCTAGGGGGTTCACCCCTCCACTTT. Amino acids: CATSRESGTTVLGGSPLHF. V and J are TRBV15 and TRBJ1-6; D is perhaps TRBD1 (6 bases). There are 19 residues in the CDR3. CDR1 and CDR2 (germline): LNHNV, YYDKDF (reference sequence). V was pared by 3 bases and J by 9 bases, with 27 bases between.

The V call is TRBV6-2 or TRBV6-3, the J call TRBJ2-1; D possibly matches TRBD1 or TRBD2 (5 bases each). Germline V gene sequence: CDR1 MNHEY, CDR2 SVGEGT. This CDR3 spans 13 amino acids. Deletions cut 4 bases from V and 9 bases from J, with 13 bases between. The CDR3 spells CASSSLDSGEQFF. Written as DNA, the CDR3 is TGTGCCAGCAGTTCGCTTGACAGCGGTGAGCAGTTCTTC.

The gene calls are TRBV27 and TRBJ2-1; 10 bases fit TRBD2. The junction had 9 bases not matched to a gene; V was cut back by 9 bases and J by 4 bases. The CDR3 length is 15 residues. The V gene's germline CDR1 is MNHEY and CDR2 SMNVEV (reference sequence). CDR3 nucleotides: TGTGCCAGTCGAATGACTAGCGGGTGGTACAATGAGCAGTTCTTC. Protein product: CASRMTSGWYNEQFF.

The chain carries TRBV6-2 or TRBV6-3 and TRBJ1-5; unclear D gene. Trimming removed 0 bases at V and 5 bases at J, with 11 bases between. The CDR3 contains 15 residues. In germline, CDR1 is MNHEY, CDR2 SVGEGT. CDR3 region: CASSYSKPKDQPQHF. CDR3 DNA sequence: TGTGCCAGCAGTTACTCGAAGCCTAAAGATCAGCCCCAGCATTTT.

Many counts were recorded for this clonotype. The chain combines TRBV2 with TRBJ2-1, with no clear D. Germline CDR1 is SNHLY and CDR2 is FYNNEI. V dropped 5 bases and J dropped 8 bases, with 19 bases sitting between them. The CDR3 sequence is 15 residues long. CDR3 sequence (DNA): TGTGCCAGCAGTTCAACGTATCTCAGGCGGTATGAGCAGTTCTTC. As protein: CASSSTYLRRYEQFF.

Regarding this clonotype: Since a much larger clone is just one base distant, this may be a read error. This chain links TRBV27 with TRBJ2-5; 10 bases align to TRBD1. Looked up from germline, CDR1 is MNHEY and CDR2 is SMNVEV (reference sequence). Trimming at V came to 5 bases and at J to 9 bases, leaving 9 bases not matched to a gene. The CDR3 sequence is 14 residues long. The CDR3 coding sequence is TGTGCCAGCAGTAGGGGACAGGGGACGGAGGCCCAGTACTTC. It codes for CASSRGQGTEAQYF.

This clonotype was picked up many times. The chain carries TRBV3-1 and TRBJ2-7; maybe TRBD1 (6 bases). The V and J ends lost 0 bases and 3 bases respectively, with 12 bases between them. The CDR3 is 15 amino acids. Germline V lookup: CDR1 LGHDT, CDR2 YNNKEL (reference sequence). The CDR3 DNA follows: TGTGCCAGCAGCCAAGATAAACAGGGTATCTACGAGCAGTACTTC. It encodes CASSQDKQGIYEQYF.

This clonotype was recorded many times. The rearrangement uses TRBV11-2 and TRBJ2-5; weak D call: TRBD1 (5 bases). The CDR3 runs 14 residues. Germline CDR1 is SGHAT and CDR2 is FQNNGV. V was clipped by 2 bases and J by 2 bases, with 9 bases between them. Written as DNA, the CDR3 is TGTGCCAGCAGCTTATCGCAGGGACAAGAGACCCAGTACTTC. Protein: CASSLSQGQETQYF.

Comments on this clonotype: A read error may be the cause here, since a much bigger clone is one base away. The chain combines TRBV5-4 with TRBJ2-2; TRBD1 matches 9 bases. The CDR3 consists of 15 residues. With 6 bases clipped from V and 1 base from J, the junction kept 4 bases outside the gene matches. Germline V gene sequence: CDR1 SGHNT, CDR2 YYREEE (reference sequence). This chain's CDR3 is CASNSGQGNTGELFF. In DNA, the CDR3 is TGTGCCAGCAACTCGGGACAGGGGAACACCGGGGAGCTGTTTTTT.

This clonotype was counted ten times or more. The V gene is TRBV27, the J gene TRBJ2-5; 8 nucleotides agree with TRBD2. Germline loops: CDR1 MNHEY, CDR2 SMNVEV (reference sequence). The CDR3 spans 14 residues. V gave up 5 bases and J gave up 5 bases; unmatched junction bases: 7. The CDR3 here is CASSQTGGAETQYF. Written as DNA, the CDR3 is TGTGCCAGCAGTCAGACGGGGGGGGCGGAGACCCAGTACTTC.

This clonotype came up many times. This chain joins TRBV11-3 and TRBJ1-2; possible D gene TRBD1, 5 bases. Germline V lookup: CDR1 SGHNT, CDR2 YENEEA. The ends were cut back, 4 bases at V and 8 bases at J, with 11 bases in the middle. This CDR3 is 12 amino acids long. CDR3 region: CASSSRGDGYTF. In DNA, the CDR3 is TGTGCCAGCAGCTCTCGGGGGGACGGCTACACCTTC.

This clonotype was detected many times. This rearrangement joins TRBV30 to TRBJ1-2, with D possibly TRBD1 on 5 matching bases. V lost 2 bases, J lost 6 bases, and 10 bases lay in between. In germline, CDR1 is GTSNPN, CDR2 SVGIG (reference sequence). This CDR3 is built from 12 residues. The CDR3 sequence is CAWSNGANGYTF. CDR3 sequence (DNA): TGTGCCTGGAGTAACGGGGCTAATGGCTACACCTTC.

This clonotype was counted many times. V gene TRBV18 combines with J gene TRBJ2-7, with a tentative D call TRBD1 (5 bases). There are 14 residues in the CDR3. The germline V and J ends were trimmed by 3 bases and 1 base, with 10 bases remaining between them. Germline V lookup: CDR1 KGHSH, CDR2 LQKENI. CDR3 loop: CASSPGRPSYEQYF. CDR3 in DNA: TGTGCCAGCTCACCGGGGCGCCCTTCCTACGAGCAGTACTTC.

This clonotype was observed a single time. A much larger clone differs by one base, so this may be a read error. The CDR3 nucleotides read TGTGCCGTCAGTGAGTCAGGGGGTCCGGGGATCGGTCAGCCCCAGCATTTT. It yields the protein CAVSESGGPGIGQPQHF. The chain joins TRBV10-3 to TRBJ1-5; 7 nucleotides match TRBD1. Germline values: CDR1 ENHRY, CDR2 SYGVKD. This CDR3 has 17 residues.

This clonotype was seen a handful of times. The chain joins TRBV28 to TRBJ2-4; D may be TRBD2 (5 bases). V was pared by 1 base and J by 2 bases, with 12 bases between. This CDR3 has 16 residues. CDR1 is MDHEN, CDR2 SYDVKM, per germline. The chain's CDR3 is CASSLLGIATKNIQYF. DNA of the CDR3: TGTGCCAGCAGTTTATTGGGGATAGCGACCAAAAACATTCAGTACTTC.

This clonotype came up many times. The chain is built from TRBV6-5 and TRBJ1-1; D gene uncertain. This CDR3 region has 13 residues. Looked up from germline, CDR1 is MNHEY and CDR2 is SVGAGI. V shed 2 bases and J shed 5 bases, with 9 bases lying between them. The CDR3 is CASSYGEGTEAFF. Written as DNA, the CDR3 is TGTGCCAGCAGTTACGGGGAGGGAACTGAAGCTTTCTTT.

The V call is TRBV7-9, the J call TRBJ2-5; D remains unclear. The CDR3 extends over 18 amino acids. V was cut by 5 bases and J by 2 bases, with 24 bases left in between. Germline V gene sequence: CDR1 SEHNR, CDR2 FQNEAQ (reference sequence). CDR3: CASSEKQYQRIGQETQYF. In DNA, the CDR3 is TGTGCCAGCAGCGAAAAACAGTATCAAAGGATCGGACAAGAGACCCAGTACTTC.

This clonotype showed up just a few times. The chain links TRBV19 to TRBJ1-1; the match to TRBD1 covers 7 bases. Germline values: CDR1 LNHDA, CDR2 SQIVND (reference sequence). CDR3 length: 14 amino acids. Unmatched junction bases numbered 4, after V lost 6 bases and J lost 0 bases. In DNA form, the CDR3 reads TGTGCCAGTAGAAAGGACAGGCTGAACACTGAAGCTTTCTTT. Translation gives CASRKDRLNTEAFF.

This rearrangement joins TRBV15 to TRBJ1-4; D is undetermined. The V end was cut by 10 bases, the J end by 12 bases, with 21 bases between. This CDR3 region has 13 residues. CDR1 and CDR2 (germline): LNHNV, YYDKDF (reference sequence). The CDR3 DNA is TGTGCCATCCTGGGCCAGGAGTCTAAAGAACTGTTTTTT. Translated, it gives CAILGQESKELFF.

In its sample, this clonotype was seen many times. As DNA, the CDR3 is TGTGCCAGCAGCTGGGGACAGTCTAACTATGGCTACACCTTC. This translates into CASSWGQSNYGYTF. This rearrangement joins TRBV7-2 to TRBJ1-2, with 7 positions matching TRBD1. The CDR3 contains 14 residues. Germline values: CDR1 SGHTA, CDR2 FQGNSA. The junction had 2 bases not matched to a gene; V was cut back by 4 bases and J by 0 bases.

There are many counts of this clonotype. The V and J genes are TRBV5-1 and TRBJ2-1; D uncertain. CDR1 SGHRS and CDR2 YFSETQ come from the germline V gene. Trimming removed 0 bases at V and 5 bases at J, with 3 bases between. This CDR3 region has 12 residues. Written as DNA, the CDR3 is TGCGCCAGCAGCTTGGGGAACAATGAGCAGTTCTTC. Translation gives CASSLGNNEQFF.

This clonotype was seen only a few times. The CDR3 here is CASSSRDEGVGTQYF. The DNA of the CDR3 is TGTGCCAGCAGTAGCCGGGACGAAGGAGTTGGGACCCAGTACTTC. The gene calls are TRBV6-1 and TRBJ2-5; D may be TRBD1 or TRBD2 (5 bases each). The germline CDR1 and CDR2 sequences are MNHNS and SASEGT. V lost 5 bases and J lost 7, with 20 bases in between. The CDR3 has 15 amino acids.

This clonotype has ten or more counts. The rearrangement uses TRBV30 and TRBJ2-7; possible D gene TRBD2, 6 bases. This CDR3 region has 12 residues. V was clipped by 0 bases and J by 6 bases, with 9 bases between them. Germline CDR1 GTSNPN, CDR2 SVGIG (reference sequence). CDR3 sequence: CAWSVMGGEQYF. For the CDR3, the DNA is TGTGCCTGGAGTGTCATGGGAGGCGAGCAGTACTTC.